Shown below are 13 T cell receptor beta chains from a single sample sequenced in a study of CD8 T cells in Susac syndrome (dated by TCRdb to the late 2010s). Library method: the immunoSEQ multiplex PCR assay. RNA was extracted using the RNeasy kit, and about 0.5 to 1 microgram was reverse transcribed with random hexamers. TCRdb trimmed public reads at Q25 via fastp, called clones via MiXCR and kept in-frame beta chains. CDR3 protein sequences are deduplicated, and each keeps its most common genes and DNA. This sample lists some 240,000 distinct CDR3 sequences; 90% to 96% were detected once. Around 0.093% of the sample belongs to the ten largest clones. The sequenced sample was CD4+ T cells from PBMCs. The origin of the receptors is a human donor with Susac syndrome.

The chain combines TRBV20-1 with TRBJ2-7; TRBD2 matches 11 bases. V was clipped by 6 bases and J by 3 bases; unmatched bases: 4. CDR1 is DFQATT, CDR2 SNEGSKA, per germline (reference sequence). CDR3 length: 13 residues. The CDR3 sequence is CSAGTSGGYEQYF. The CDR3 bases are TGCAGTGCCGGGACTAGCGGCGGCTACGAGCAGTACTTC.

The rearrangement links TRBV12-3 or TRBV12-4 to TRBJ2-5; D not resolved. The length of the CDR3 is 13 residues. V was clipped by 6 bases and J by 0 bases, with 8 bases between them. This CDR3 is CASSLTHQETQYF. The CDR3 nucleotides read TGTGCCAGCAGCCTTACTCACCAAGAGACCCAGTACTTC.

This chain connects TRBV29-1 to TRBJ2-6; 8 nucleotides agree with TRBD1. J lost 1 base, V lost 2 bases, and 10 bases had no gene match. The germline V gene has CDR1 SQVTM and CDR2 ANQGSEA. The CDR3 contains 18 residues. Here the CDR3 reads CSVEWRDRLDSGANVLTF. The CDR3 DNA follows: TGCAGCGTTGAATGGCGGGACAGGTTAGATTCTGGGGCCAACGTCCTGACTTTC. The variable domain in full, with the rest retrieved from reference TRBV29-1 and TRBJ2-6, is SAVISQKPSRDICQRGTSLTIQCQVDSQVTMMFWYRQQPGQSLTLIATANQGSEATYESGFVIDKFPISRPNLTFSTLTVSNMSPEDSSIYLCSVEWRDRLDSGANVLTFGAGSRLTVL.

CDR3 sequence: CASSLVGAPGDTQYF. CDR3 sequence (DNA): TGTGCCAGCAGCTTAGTCGGGGCTCCTGGGGATACGCAGTATTTT. The V gene is TRBV7-9, the J gene TRBJ2-3; D is possibly TRBD1 or TRBD2 (5 bases each). V was shortened by 1 base and J by 6 bases, with 14 bases between the two germline ends. This CDR3 spans 15 amino acids. The germline gives CDR1 SEHNR, CDR2 FQNEAQ (reference sequence).

This clonotype was counted a single time. V and J are TRBV24-1 and TRBJ2-1; TRBD2 matches 11 bases. The CDR3 length is 16 residues. From germline, CDR1 is KGHDR and CDR2 SFDVKD. V shed 5 bases and J 6 bases; nucleotides not matched to a gene: 8. The CDR3 loop reads CATSGTTSGRINEQFF. The CDR3 DNA reads as TGTGCCACCAGTGGTACTACTAGCGGGAGAATCAATGAGCAGTTCTTC.

The chain has TRBV28 and TRBJ2-5; a possible D gene is TRBD2 (5 bases). Germline V gene sequence: CDR1 MDHEN, CDR2 SYDVKM. There are 14 residues in the CDR3. V lost 8 bases to trimming and J lost 2 bases, with 15 bases between them. CDR3 protein: CASGVHGEQETQYF. DNA for the CDR3: TGTGCCAGCGGAGTCCACGGGGAGCAAGAGACCCAGTACTTC.

V gene TRBV5-1 combines with J gene TRBJ1-1; no clear D. The V end lost 5 bases, the J end lost 1 base, and 6 bases lay between the germline ends. This CDR3 region has 12 residues. Germline V lookup: CDR1 SGHRS, CDR2 YFSETQ. The DNA of the CDR3 is TGCGCCAGCAGAGTAGAGAACACTGAAGCTTTCTTT. As protein: CASRVENTEAFF. Using reference TRBV5-1 and TRBJ1-1 for the parts outside the CDR3, the full variable domain is KAGVTQTPRYLIKTRGQQVTLSCSPISGHRSVSWYQQTPGQGLQFLFEYFSETQRNKGNFPGRFSGRQFSNSRSEMNVSTLELGDSALYLCASRVENTEAFFGQGTRLTVV.

The J gene is TRBJ2-7, the V gene TRBV20-1; the D gene is possibly TRBD1 (6 bases). The CDR3 runs to 15 residues. V lost 6 bases and J 2 bases, leaving 20 bases between the germline ends. Germline V gene lookup returns CDR1 DFQATT and CDR2 SNEGSKA (reference sequence). The CDR3 sequence is CSARRAGVITYEQYF. The CDR3 nucleotides are TGCAGTGCCAGACGGGCAGGGGTGATCACCTACGAGCAGTACTTC.

The gene calls are TRBV30 and TRBJ2-6, with D possibly being TRBD1 (6 bases). There are 17 residues in the CDR3. Germline V gene sequence: CDR1 GTSNPN, CDR2 SVGIG (reference sequence). The germline V and J ends were trimmed by 4 bases and 0 bases, with 16 bases remaining between them. The CDR3 is CAWNQGQLSSGANVLTF. The CDR3, as DNA: TGTGCCTGGAACCAGGGACAACTTAGCTCTGGGGCCAACGTCCTGACTTTC.

The rearrangement uses TRBV28 and TRBJ2-5; D not resolved. The V end was cut by 3 bases, the J end by 5 bases, with 13 bases between. Germline lookup yields CDR1 MDHEN and CDR2 SYDVKM. The CDR3 runs 14 residues. CDR3 DNA sequence: TGTGCCAGCAGTTTTAAGTGGATCGGGGAGACCCAGTACTTC. It translates to CASSFKWIGETQYF.

This chain joins TRBV11-1 and TRBJ1-1; no clear D. V was shortened by 4 bases and J by 7 bases, with 10 bases between the two germline ends. This CDR3 spans 12 amino acids. CDR1 SGHAT and CDR2 FQDESV come from the germline V gene (reference sequence). This CDR3 is CASSSREREAFF. The CDR3 DNA reads TGTGCCAGCAGCTCACGGGAGCGTGAAGCTTTCTTT.

This rearrangement joins TRBV27 to TRBJ2-7; a possible D gene is TRBD1 (7 bases). This CDR3 is built from 13 residues. Germline V lookup: CDR1 MNHEY, CDR2 SMNVEV (reference sequence). The V end lost 6 bases, the J end lost 2 bases, and 11 bases lay between the germline ends. The CDR3 DNA sequence: TGTGCCAGCAGGGAGGGACAGACCTACGAGCAGTACTTC. It is translated as CASREGQTYEQYF.

The chain links TRBV4-1 to TRBJ2-6; 8 nucleotides agree with TRBD1. Trimming removed 2 bases from V and 0 bases from J; junction bases left unmatched: 9. This CDR3 spans 19 amino acids. Germline CDR1 reads MGHRA; CDR2 reads YSYEKL. CDR3 DNA: TGCGCCAGCAGCCAAAAAACCGGGACAGGAAACTCTGGGGCCAACGTCCTGACTTTC. Translated: CASSQKTGTGNSGANVLTF.